These 26 T cell receptor beta chains came from one sample sequenced in a study of shared clonotypes between healthy human individuals (dated by TCRdb to the early 2020s). The library was obtained by the immunoSEQ multiplex PCR assay. The source is immuneACCESS, and TCRdb retained only in-frame sequences with V and J called. Part of the clones is not carried over; for the studies checked, unresolved V genes explain less than half of this, and the remainder is unexplained. Recorded for this sample are millions of clones; around nine tenths of them occurred a single time. About 0.13% of the sample rests with the top ten. Material for sequencing was naive CD4+ T cells sorted from blood. The sample's cell subset or site label is to be understood as: CD45RA+ positively selected. These receptors came from a man younger than 35 in good health.

On this clone itself: Within the sample, other DNA sequences also encode this same CDR3. The chain employs TRBV20-1 and TRBJ1-1; no clear D. Trimming pared 6 bases from V and 3 bases from J, leaving 5 bases between. Germline-derived CDR1 and CDR2 are DFQATT and SNEGSKA (reference sequence). The length of the CDR3 is 10 residues. CDR3 coding DNA: TGCAGTGCCTCGGACACTGAAGCTTTCTTT. Translating it yields CSASDTEAFF.

The chain uses TRBV15 and TRBJ2-7, with D maybe TRBD2 (5 bases). There are 14 residues in the CDR3. Germline-derived CDR1 and CDR2 are LNHNV and YYDKDF (reference sequence). The germline V and J ends were trimmed by 1 base and 2 bases, with 9 bases remaining between them. CDR3 residues: CATSRGTGTYEQYF. The CDR3 DNA sequence: TGTGCCACCAGCAGAGGGACGGGGACCTACGAGCAGTACTTC.

This clone was recorded a few times. This chain uses TRBV10-3 with TRBJ1-5, with 7 bases lining up with TRBD1. After removal of 4 bases from V and 5 bases from J, the junction contained 8 bases not matched to a gene. The CDR3 length is 15 residues. Germline assignment: CDR1 ENHRY and CDR2 SYGVKD. The CDR3 DNA reads as TGTGCCATCAGTGTCCGGGACAGTGCGGATCAGCCCCAGCATTTT. This gives the protein CAISVRDSADQPQHF.

The chain joins TRBV6-5 to TRBJ1-3, with no clear D. Germline CDR1 and CDR2: MNHEY and SVGAGI. V was shortened by 5 bases and J by 7 bases, with 15 bases between the two germline ends. This CDR3 has 14 residues. The CDR3 loop reads CASSVGRLSNTIYF. For the CDR3, the DNA is TGTGCCAGCAGTGTGGGCCGGCTCTCGAACACCATATATTTT.

The chain uses TRBV10-3 and TRBJ1-5; D is unresolved. CDR3 size: 16 residues. Trimming stripped 0 bases from V and 1 base from J, with 10 bases between. Germline values: CDR1 ENHRY, CDR2 SYGVKD. CDR3 sequence reads: CAISESNEGSNQPQHF. CDR3 nucleotides: TGTGCCATCAGTGAGTCGAATGAGGGAAGCAATCAGCCCCAGCATTTT.

The chain carries TRBV11-1 and TRBJ2-7, with 10 bases lining up with TRBD2. The CDR3 spans 15 residues. V was pared by 5 bases and J by 0 bases, with 4 bases of the junction left unmatched. CDR1 is SGHAT and CDR2 is FQDESV in the germline V gene (reference sequence). CDR3 residues: CASSILAGGSYEQYF. The CDR3 DNA sequence: TGTGCCAGCAGCATATTAGCGGGGGGCTCCTACGAGCAGTACTTC. Based on the CDR3 plus reference TRBV11-1 and TRBJ2-7, the full variable domain is EAEVAQSPRYKITEKSQAVAFWCDPISGHATLYWYRQILGQGPELLVQFQDESVVDDSQLPKDRFSAERLKGVDSTLKIQPAELGDSAMYLCASSILAGGSYEQYFGPGTRLTVT.

The chain combines TRBV19 with TRBJ2-3; a weak D match, TRBD2 (5 bases). The V end was cut by 6 bases, the J end by 2 bases, with 15 bases between. From germline, CDR1 is LNHDA and CDR2 SQIVND (reference sequence). The CDR3 length is 15 residues. DNA for the CDR3: TGTGCCAGTAGGGCGAGGGCCCGTGTCACAGATACGCAGTATTTT. Translating it yields CASRARARVTDTQYF.

V gene TRBV28 combines with J gene TRBJ2-1, with a weak D call TRBD2 (5 bases). The germline V gene encodes CDR1 MDHEN and CDR2 SYDVKM. V lost 2 bases and J 8 bases, leaving 10 bases between the germline ends. The CDR3 length is 13 residues. The CDR3 spells CASSLRGIDEQFF. Written as DNA, the CDR3 is TGTGCCAGCAGTTTAAGAGGGATCGATGAGCAGTTCTTC. The whole variable domain, remainder taken from reference TRBV28 and TRBJ2-1, is DVKVTQSSRYLVKRTGEKVFLECVQDMDHENMFWYRQDPGLGLRLIYFSYDVKMKEKGDIPEGYSVSREKKERFSLILESASTNQTSMYLCASSLRGIDEQFFGPGTRLTVL.

In the case of this clone: The same CDR3 arises from other DNA sequences in this sample as well. DNA of the CDR3: TGTGCCAGCAGCAGGGCAGGGAATGAGCAGTTCTTC. Its protein is CASSRAGNEQFF. V usage is TRBV2 and J usage is TRBJ2-1, with D maybe TRBD1 (5 bases). There are 12 residues in the CDR3. V was trimmed by 6 bases and J by 7 bases, leaving 10 bases between them. The germline gives CDR1 SNHLY, CDR2 FYNNEI.

The rearrangement joins TRBV6-6 to TRBJ1-6; 12 nucleotides align to TRBD1. Germline V gene lookup returns CDR1 MNHNY and CDR2 SVGAGI (reference sequence). V was clipped by 2 bases and J by 8 bases; unmatched bases: 4. The length of the CDR3 is 16 residues. The CDR3 coding sequence is TGTGCCAGCAGTTACCCGGGACAGGGGGCCCATTCACCCCTCCACTTT. This encodes CASSYPGQGAHSPLHF.

CDR3 loop: CAISEETGAYEQYF. The CDR3 DNA follows: TGTGCCATCAGTGAGGAGACAGGCGCATACGAGCAGTACTTC. The J gene is TRBJ2-7, the V gene TRBV10-3, with D possibly TRBD1 on 6 matching bases. The CDR3 has 14 amino acids. Germline CDR1 ENHRY, CDR2 SYGVKD. V was cut by 2 bases and J by 4 bases, with 12 bases left in between.

The rearrangement links TRBV5-4 to TRBJ2-4; perhaps TRBD1 as D (5 bases). The ends were cut back, 0 bases at V and 10 bases at J, with 17 bases in the middle. The germline CDR1 and CDR2 sequences are SGHNT and YYREEE (reference sequence). The CDR3 contains 15 residues. The DNA of the CDR3 is TGTGCCAGCAGCTTGGAAGTCACAGGCGTGGGGATTCAGTACTTC. Residues: CASSLEVTGVGIQYF.

This chain joins TRBV6-5 and TRBJ2-5; D remains ambiguous. The CDR3 length is 16 residues. Germline CDR1 is MNHEY and CDR2 is SVGAGI. V lost 2 bases to trimming and J lost 0 bases, with 13 bases between them. The CDR3 region is CASSYSIALYQETQYF. Here the CDR3 DNA reads TGTGCCAGCAGTTACAGTATCGCCCTGTACCAAGAGACCCAGTACTTC.

Turning to this clone: Other DNA sequences in this specimen translate into the identical CDR3. The chain carries TRBV19 and TRBJ2-5; 8 bases map to TRBD1. CDR3 size: 12 residues. CDR1 is LNHDA, CDR2 SQIVND, per germline (reference sequence). V was clipped by 8 bases and J by 4 bases; unmatched bases: 3. In DNA, the CDR3 is TGTGCCAGTGGAACAGGGGGAGAGACCCAGTACTTC. This sequence encodes CASGTGGETQYF.

This chain connects TRBV14 to TRBJ1-1, with 11 positions matching TRBD1. The CDR3 consists of 18 residues. Germline assignment: CDR1 SGHDN and CDR2 FVKESK. V gave up 8 bases and J gave up 1 base; unmatched junction bases: 15. In nucleotides, the CDR3 is TGTGCCAGCGTACGCCCCGGGACAGGGGGTTTCAGGAACACTGAAGCTTTCTTT. This gives the protein CASVRPGTGGFRNTEAFF.

The V and J genes are TRBV11-2 and TRBJ1-2; D remains unclear. In germline, CDR1 is SGHAT, CDR2 FQNNGV. The length of the CDR3 is 10 residues. Trimming took off 8 bases at V and 3 bases at J, with 4 bases between the two ends. CDR3 in DNA: TGTGCCAGCGGGGACTATGGCTACACCTTC. Amino acid sequence: CASGDYGYTF.

With regard to this clone: This sample includes further DNA sequences coding for the same CDR3. The chain has TRBV20-1 and TRBJ2-3; D is ambiguous. Germline loops: CDR1 DFQATT, CDR2 SNEGSKA (reference sequence). The CDR3 is 10 amino acids. V was shortened by 6 bases and J by 2 bases, with 3 bases between the two germline ends. For the CDR3, the DNA is TGCAGTGCGGTCACAGATACGCAGTATTTT. This codes for CSAVTDTQYF.

The chain links TRBV7-3 to TRBJ1-4; D is unresolved. CDR3 length equals 13 residues. The V gene's germline CDR1 is SGHTA and CDR2 FQGTGA. Trimming pared 1 base from V and 8 bases from J, leaving 8 bases between. The CDR3 is CASSLIGWEKLFF. CDR3 DNA: TGTGCCAGCAGCTTAATAGGTTGGGAAAAACTGTTTTTT.

V is TRBV19 and J is TRBJ1-5, with D perhaps TRBD1 (5 bases). The CDR3 has 16 amino acids. The germline gives CDR1 LNHDA, CDR2 SQIVND (reference sequence). V was trimmed by 4 bases and J by 2 bases, leaving 15 bases between them. The DNA of the CDR3 is TGTGCCAGTAGTAGAAGGGACCCTGGGGGCAATCAGCCCCAGCATTTT. Amino acid sequence: CASSRRDPGGNQPQHF.

J is TRBJ1-2 and V is TRBV6-5, with 9 bases that match TRBD1. Germline assignment: CDR1 MNHEY and CDR2 SVGAGI. The CDR3 contains 12 residues. The junction had 2 bases not matched to a gene; V was cut back by 5 bases and J by 7 bases. This chain's CDR3 is CASSRTGAGYTF. The CDR3 DNA reads as TGTGCCAGCAGTCGGACAGGGGCTGGCTACACCTTC.

The chain couples TRBV5-4 to TRBJ2-5, with TRBD2 identical over 10 bases. CDR3 size: 14 residues. J lost 5 bases, V lost 2 bases, and 3 bases had no gene match. Germline lookup yields CDR1 SGHNT and CDR2 YYREEE (reference sequence). CDR3 sequence reads: CASSFSGGKETQYF. The CDR3 nucleotides are TGTGCCAGCAGCTTTAGCGGGGGGAAGGAGACCCAGTACTTC.

As to this clone: Other DNA sequences from this sample encode an identical CDR3 as well. V and J are TRBV29-1 and TRBJ2-5; D is ambiguous. This CDR3 comprises 10 residues. CDR1 SQVTM and CDR2 ANQGSEA come from the germline V gene. The V gene lost 6 bases and the J gene lost 2 bases, with 4 bases spanning the gap. The CDR3 loop reads CSVRQETQYF. The CDR3 DNA reads TGCAGCGTCAGGCAAGAGACCCAGTACTTC.

This clone is a singleton in its sample. J is TRBJ2-3 and V is TRBV14, with D unresolved. This CDR3 has 15 amino acids. V was shortened by 1 base and J by 2 bases, with 10 bases between the two germline ends. The germline gives CDR1 SGHDN, CDR2 FVKESK. CDR3 in amino acids: CASSQGNIYTDTQYF. The CDR3 nucleotides read TGTGCCAGCAGCCAAGGGAACATTTACACAGATACGCAGTATTTT.

This clone was detected only once. This rearrangement joins TRBV20-1 to TRBJ2-7; D gene uncertain. Trimming removed 5 bases from V and 1 base from J, with 6 bases in between. The CDR3 runs 11 residues. Per germline, CDR1 DFQATT and CDR2 SNEGSKA (reference sequence). Here the CDR3 reads CSAFESYEQYF. The DNA of the CDR3 is TGCAGTGCTTTTGAATCCTACGAGCAGTACTTC.

J is TRBJ1-2 and V is TRBV5-1; D gene ambiguous. V lost 4 bases and J lost 4, with 14 bases in between. The CDR3 has 14 residues. Germline loops: CDR1 SGHRS, CDR2 YFSETQ. The CDR3 DNA sequence: TGCGCCAGCAGCCGCCAAGCCGAGGTCTATGGCTACACCTTC. It is translated as CASSRQAEVYGYTF. Drawing the rest from reference TRBV5-1 and TRBJ1-2, the complete variable domain is KAGVTQTPRYLIKTRGQQVTLSCSPISGHRSVSWYQQTPGQGLQFLFEYFSETQRNKGNFPGRFSGRQFSNSRSEMNVSTLELGDSALYLCASSRQAEVYGYTFGSGTRLTVV.

The V call is TRBV7-6, the J call TRBJ2-7, with TRBD1 matching 10 bases. The CDR3 totals 16 residues. Germline values: CDR1 SGHVS, CDR2 FNYEAQ. With V trimmed by 7 bases and J by 5 bases, 14 bases remained unmatched. The CDR3 DNA follows: TGTGCCAGCATCGATAGTGGTGACAGGGGGCGAAACGAGCAGTACTTC. As protein: CASIDSGDRGRNEQYF. The variable domain in full, with the rest retrieved from reference TRBV7-6 and TRBJ2-7, is GAGVSQSPRYKVTKRGQDVALRCDPISGHVSLYWYRQALGQGPEFLTYFNYEAQQDKSGLPNDRFSAERPEGSISTLTIQRTEQRDSAMYRCASIDSGDRGRNEQYFGPGTRLTVT.